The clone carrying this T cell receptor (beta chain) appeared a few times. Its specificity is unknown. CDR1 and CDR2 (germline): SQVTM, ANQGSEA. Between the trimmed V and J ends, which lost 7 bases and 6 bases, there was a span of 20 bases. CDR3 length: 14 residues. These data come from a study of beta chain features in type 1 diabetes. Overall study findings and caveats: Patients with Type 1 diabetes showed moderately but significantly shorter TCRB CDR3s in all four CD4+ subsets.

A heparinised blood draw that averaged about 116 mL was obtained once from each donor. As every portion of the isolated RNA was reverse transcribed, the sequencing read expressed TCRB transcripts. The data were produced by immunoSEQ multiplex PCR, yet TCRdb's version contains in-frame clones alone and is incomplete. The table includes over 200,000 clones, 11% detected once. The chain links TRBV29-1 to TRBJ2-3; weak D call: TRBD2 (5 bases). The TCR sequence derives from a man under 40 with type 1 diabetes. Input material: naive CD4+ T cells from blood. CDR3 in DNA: TGCAGCGGGTTGCCCAGACTAACCGCGGATACGCAGTATTTT. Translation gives CSGLPRLTADTQYF.